This T cell receptor beta chain appears in the sequencing data of a study of shared clonotypes between healthy human individuals. Each PCR replicate from the sorted subsets contained around 0.2 ug DNA, which is tens of thousands of T cell genomes. The assay was immunoSEQ multiplex PCR, and TCRdb's table has in-frame clones only and misses some. This table has 1.5 million to 2.5 million clones, about 94% appearing once. CDR1 and CDR2 (germline): SGHVS, FQNEAQ. Trimming took 3 bases from V and 5 from J, leaving 13 bases between them. This CDR3 region has 14 residues. The naive CD8 population came from CD45RO-negative cells selected for CCR7, without terminally differentiated effector memory CD45RA+ cells.

Sequencing used naive CD8+ T cells sorted from blood. The receptor comes from a man between 18 and 35 years old in good health. V usage is TRBV7-8 and J usage is TRBJ2-5; D might be TRBD2 (5 bases). The DNA of the CDR3 is TGTGCCAGCAGCTTGGTAACTAGGTTTGAGACCCAGTACTTC. Residues: CASSLVTRFETQYF.